This TCR beta chain derives from a study of early T cells in non-severe SARS-CoV-2 infection (dated by TCRdb to the early 2020s). The study in broad terms: Because TCR sequencing relied on bulk RNA taken from unsorted whole blood, pairing of alpha and beta chains was not possible.

To note about this clonotype: The clone's antigen remains unknown. No base quality information exists; no much larger clone differs at one position.

What the research found in general, with its limitations: VDJdb matching was skewed toward anti-spike CD8 responses and likely underestimated virus-specific expansions, missing private and CD4 specificities.

Here V drops 2 bases and J drops 6 bases, and the junction holds 7 bases not matched to any gene. Taken from cysteine to phenylalanine, the CDR3 has 15 residues. Left in the record is the CDR3 DNA by itself, 45 bases read in frame from the first base. The library came from 5' RACE. TCRdb lists the instrument as NextSeq 500. The TCR library protocol attached unique molecular identifiers to individual cDNA molecules to correct for sequencing error and PCR bias. Both TCR alpha and beta chains were sequenced, and tight co-correlation was observed between alpha and beta sequence abundances in each sample. Per the source publication's procedure: Decombinator V4 was used to annotate the V gene, J gene and CDR3 of the TCR sequences. TCRs were defined as expanded if a significant change between any two time points was detected under a Poisson model with p below 0.0001. TCR abundances were normalised to the total number of TCRs sequenced in each sample and reported as counts per million. MAIT TCRs were defined by TRAV1-2 paired with TRAJ12, TRAJ20 or TRAJ33, and iNKT TCRs by TRAV10 paired with TRAJ18. A search of VDJdb, accessed on 1 November 2021, was run for TCRs annotated to CMV, EBV and SARS-CoV-2, with TCRs annotated for multiple antigens excluded. Through fastp at Q25 and MiXCR, TCRdb rebuilt clones from the public reads, retaining in-frame beta chains. CDR3 protein sequences are deduplicated, and each keeps its most common genes and DNA. The authors' filters were not applied to this entry. Recorded for this sample are over 70,000 distinct CDR3 sequences; approximately 15% of them occurred a single time. The ten most abundant clones make up roughly 7.2% of the sample.

This was a case-control study nested in a cohort of healthcare workers in London, UK, who had nasopharyngeal swab PCR tests and blood samples taken every week. Between 23 and 31 March 2020, the week of the UK lockdown, healthcare workers were enrolled and then followed up weekly for as long as 16 weeks. The origin of this receptor is an adult who was a healthcare worker with PCR-confirmed SARS-CoV-2 infection or an uninfected control (not recorded which). This sequence uses TRBV12-3 or TRBV12-4 and TRBJ1-2, and 9 junctional nucleotides match TRBD1. Sequenced input: whole blood. The base sequence is TGTGCCAGCAGTTTAACAGGGGGCGCAAAGGATGGCTACACCTTC. Its protein reads: CASSLTGGAKDGYTF.